Following are 7 T cell receptor beta chains from one sample sequenced in a study of CD8 T cells in ankylosing spondylitis. TCRdb analysed the 5' RACE reads with MiXCR anew, one entry per CDR3 protein. Among roughly 280,000 distinct CDR3 sequences listed, around 20% were seen once. Material for sequencing was blood, either unsorted or a sorted T cell fraction (not recorded which). The source of these receptors is a male donor with ankylosing spondylitis or in good health (not recorded which).

V usage is TRBV7-3 and J usage is TRBJ2-3; 10 nucleotides line up with TRBD2. The CDR3 consists of 16 residues. Trimming removed 4 bases from V and 3 bases from J; junction bases left unmatched: 7. Germline V lookup: CDR1 SGHTA, CDR2 FQGTGA. In DNA, the CDR3 is TGTGCCAGCAGCTCCCCTAGCGGGGGACTTACAGATACGCAGTATTTT. It specifies CASSSPSGGLTDTQYF.

The sample holds a few counts of this clonotype. The chain employs TRBV5-1 and TRBJ2-3; 7 bases match TRBD1. Germline CDR1 SGHRS, CDR2 YFSETQ. The CDR3 has 15 residues. Trimming took 3 bases from V and 4 from J; bases not matched to a gene: 8. DNA for the CDR3: TGCGCCAGCAGCTCCCAGGGGGTTTTATCAGATACGCAGTATTTT. Its translation is CASSSQGVLSDTQYF.

The rearrangement joins TRBV25-1 to TRBJ2-7, with a possible D match to TRBD2 (6 bases). Germline loops: CDR1 MGHDK, CDR2 SYGVNS. V lost 6 bases to trimming and J lost 1 base, with 19 bases between them. This CDR3 contains 16 residues. The DNA for the CDR3 is TGTGCCAGCAGCTTAATATCCTCGGGAGATTCCTACGAGCAGTACGTC. It is translated as CASSLISSGDSYEQYV.

The chain is built from TRBV7-6 and TRBJ2-3, with 9 bases fitting TRBD1. Trimming at V came to 1 base and at J to 4 bases, leaving 6 bases not matched to a gene. This CDR3 region has 16 residues. Germline CDR1 reads SGHVS; CDR2 reads FNYEAQ. CDR3 coding DNA: TGTGCCAGCAGCTTAGGGAGGGGACAGGGATCAGATACGCAGTATTTT. Its translation is CASSLGRGQGSDTQYF.

The rearrangement uses TRBV14 and TRBJ2-1, with a tentative D call TRBD2 (5 bases). In germline, CDR1 is SGHDN, CDR2 FVKESK. Trimming removed 4 bases from V and 5 bases from J, with 15 bases in between. The CDR3 spans 15 residues. The CDR3 protein is CASSPLTGTHNEQFF. The CDR3 DNA follows: TGTGCCAGCAGCCCTTTAACGGGAACCCACAATGAGCAGTTCTTC. The entire variable domain, with the rest obtained from reference TRBV14 and TRBJ2-1, is as follows: EAGVTQFPSHSVIEKGQTVTLRCDPISGHDNLYWYRRVMGKEIKFLLHFVKESKQDESGMPNNRFLAERTGGTYSTLKVQPAELEDSGVYFCASSPLTGTHNEQFFGPGTRLTVL.

The chain employs TRBV11-2 and TRBJ2-1; perhaps TRBD2 as D (6 bases). The CDR3 is made up of 16 amino acids. The V gene lost 0 bases and the J gene lost 9 bases, with 18 bases spanning the gap. Germline CDR1 reads SGHAT; CDR2 reads FQNNGV. The CDR3 coding sequence is TGTGCCAGCAGCTTAGATCGGGGGACGTTGGGGGGTGAGCAGTTCTTC. Translating it yields CASSLDRGTLGGEQFF.

In its sample, this clonotype was seen a few times. The chain employs TRBV24-1 and TRBJ2-7; no reliable D call. The V gene lost 9 bases and the J gene lost 2 bases, with 7 bases spanning the gap. Germline CDR1 reads KGHDR; CDR2 reads SFDVKD. This CDR3 has 11 amino acids. CDR3 in amino acids: CATPRPYEQYV. Written as DNA, the CDR3 is TGTGCCACCCCTCGCCCCTACGAGCAGTACGTC.